This T cell receptor beta chain is drawn from a study of OX40 agonist ivuxolimab in advanced cancers. Libraries were prepared by immunoSEQ multiplex PCR; TCRdb keeps only in-frame clonotypes and omits some of them. The sample lists 65,000 to 85,000 clones; roughly 92% were seen once. Study-level findings and limits: There was clonal expansion of CD4+ and CD8+ blood T cells by week 6 at 0.1 to 3.0 mg/kg.

With respect to this clone: Its specificity is unknown.

The V gene end was trimmed by 6 bases and the J gene end by 5 bases; junction bases not matched to a gene: 1. Looked up from germline, CDR1 is MNHNS and CDR2 is SASEGT. This CDR3 contains 13 residues. The chain couples TRBV6-1 to TRBJ1-6; TRBD1 agrees at 7 bases. This clonotype originated in an adult with an advanced solid tumor such as melanoma, head and neck, liver or kidney cancer. The source material was CD4+ or CD8+ T cells sorted from blood, sampled in a trial of the OX40 agonist ivuxolimab. CDR3 in DNA: TGTGCCAGCAGGGGACAGAATAATTCACCCCTCCACTTT. Protein: CASRGQNNSPLHF.